The 20 T cell receptor beta chains in this list originate from one sample, sequenced in a study of blood T cell repertoires in COVID-19. Only in-frame clones appear in the TCRdb table, and some are missing; sequencing was by immunoSEQ multiplex PCR. Of about 400,000 clones in the sample, about 88% were seen once. The specimen was peripheral blood. The receptors originated from a human donor in a cohort sampled during active COVID-19.

The chain carries TRBV11-2 and TRBJ2-7; 7 nucleotides agree with TRBD1. After removal of 5 bases from V and 2 bases from J, the junction contained 9 bases not matched to a gene. Germline loops: CDR1 SGHAT, CDR2 FQNNGV. This CDR3 contains 15 residues. This chain's CDR3 is CASSRDRVATYEQYF. CDR3 nucleotide sequence: TGTGCCAGCAGCCGTGACAGGGTGGCGACCTACGAGCAGTACTTC.

The chain employs TRBV4-1 and TRBJ1-5; D not certain. The CDR3 has 14 residues. Trimming cost V 2 bases and J 2 bases, with 7 bases left between them. Germline V gene lookup returns CDR1 MGHRA and CDR2 YSYEKL. CDR3 loop: CASSQTLGNQPQHF. CDR3 nucleotides: TGCGCCAGCAGCCAAACTCTTGGCAATCAGCCCCAGCATTTT.

CDR3 loop: CSVNRDRLGEQYF. In DNA form, the CDR3 reads TGCAGCGTTAACCGGGACAGGTTGGGGGAGCAGTACTTC. The chain employs TRBV29-1 and TRBJ2-7; 8 bases agree with TRBD1. V gave up 5 bases and J gave up 7 bases; unmatched junction bases: 10. The germline V gene has CDR1 SQVTM and CDR2 ANQGSEA. The CDR3 has 13 amino acids.

The chain has TRBV21-1 and TRBJ2-4; no DNA check was done on the table's D call, TRBD2. TRBV21-1 is labeled a pseudogene. The CDR3 totals 10 residues. In DNA, the CDR3 is TGTGCCTCAGGGGAGGGGATTCAGTACTTC. This codes for CASGEGIQYF.

The genes are TRBV3-1 (or the pseudogene TRBV3-2) and TRBJ1-1, with D possibly matching TRBD1 (5 bases). Germline V CDR1 and CDR2: LGHDT, YNNKEL (reference sequence). The V end lost 4 bases, the J end lost 3 bases, and 12 bases lay between the germline ends. This CDR3 has 14 residues. The CDR3 nucleotides read TGTGCCAGCAGCCGCCAGGGCCCCCACACTGAAGCTTTCTTT. As protein: CASSRQGPHTEAFF.

The rearrangement uses TRBV19 and TRBJ1-1, with D tentatively TRBD1 (5 bases). There are 14 residues in the CDR3. V lost 2 bases and J lost 3, with 10 bases in between. In germline, CDR1 is LNHDA, CDR2 SQIVND (reference sequence). The CDR3 bases are TGTGCCAGTAGTATAACGGGACTGGACACTGAAGCTTTCTTT. Its translation is CASSITGLDTEAFF. Filled out from reference TRBV19 and TRBJ1-1, the complete variable domain reads DGGITQSPKYLFRKEGQNVTLSCEQNLNHDAMYWYRQDPGQGLRLIYYSQIVNDFQKGDIAEGYSVSREKKESFPLTVTSAQKNPTAFYLCASSITGLDTEAFFGQGTRLTVV.

The chain links TRBV5-1 to TRBJ2-1, with D perhaps matching TRBD1 (9 bases). V was pared by 1 base and J by 4 bases, with 24 bases between. The CDR3 sequence is 19 residues long. The germline V gene encodes CDR1 SGHRS and CDR2 YFSETQ. CDR3 loop: CASSLQQGAAGGLYNEQFF. The CDR3 bases are TGCGCCAGCAGCTTGCAACAGGGGGCGGCGGGAGGTCTTTACAATGAGCAGTTCTTC.

This clone was seen just once. The chain couples TRBV27 to TRBJ2-7, with TRBD1 matching 8 bases. In germline, CDR1 is MNHEY, CDR2 SMNVEV (reference sequence). V gave up 8 bases and J gave up 6 bases; unmatched junction bases: 3. This CDR3 spans 11 amino acids. DNA of the CDR3: TGTGCCAGCCGGGACAGGCTCGAGCAGTACTTC. Its protein is CASRDRLEQYF.

This clone was detected once. The chain links TRBV2 to TRBJ2-3, with 11 bases that match TRBD2. CDR1 and CDR2 (germline): SNHLY, FYNNEI. Trimming cost V 5 bases and J 7 bases; bases outside gene matches: 8. The CDR3 has 15 residues. CDR3 sequence reads: CASSLLAGELNTQYF. CDR3 coding DNA: TGTGCCAGCAGTCTACTAGCGGGAGAGTTAAATACGCAGTATTTT. The full variable domain, with the rest looked up from reference TRBV2 and TRBJ2-3, is EPEVTQTPSHQVTQMGQEVILRCVPISNHLYFYWYRQILGQKVEFLVSFYNNEISEKSEIFDDQFSVERPDGSNFTLKIRSTKLEDSAMYFCASSLLAGELNTQYFGPGTRLTVL.

This clone was counted between two and nine times. This chain connects TRBV7-9 to TRBJ2-3; 11 nucleotides agree with TRBD2. J was trimmed by 3 bases and V by 4 bases; bases with no gene match: 6. CDR1 is SEHNR and CDR2 is FQNEAQ in the germline V gene (reference sequence). The CDR3 has 16 amino acids. The DNA of the CDR3 is TGTGCCAGCAGCTCGAGCCTAGCGGGGGGAACAGATACGCAGTATTTT. Translation: CASSSSLAGGTDTQYF.

This rearrangement joins TRBV15 to TRBJ1-1; D remains ambiguous. This CDR3 has 13 amino acids. V lost 0 bases and J 4 bases, leaving 6 bases between the germline ends. CDR1 LNHNV and CDR2 YYDKDF come from the germline V gene (reference sequence). The CDR3 reads CATSRDIGTEAFF. The CDR3 region has the DNA TGTGCCACCAGCAGAGATATCGGCACTGAAGCTTTCTTT.

V gene TRBV2 combines with J gene TRBJ2-2, with 7 bases that match TRBD1. CDR3 size: 14 residues. With 6 bases clipped from V and 1 base from J, the junction kept 2 bases outside the gene matches. CDR1 is SNHLY, CDR2 FYNNEI, per germline. CDR3 DNA: TGTGCCAGCAGGGGACAGAGGAACACCGGGGAGCTGTTTTTT. It is translated as CASRGQRNTGELFF.

This sequence joins TRBV15 and TRBJ1-2; 8 bases agree with TRBD1. V gave up 3 bases and J gave up 8 bases; unmatched junction bases: 11. Looked up from germline, CDR1 is LNHNV and CDR2 is YYDKDF (reference sequence). The CDR3 length is 15 residues. CDR3 amino acids: CATSRLDRAEIGYTF. The CDR3 DNA sequence: TGTGCCACCAGCAGGTTGGACAGGGCCGAGATCGGCTACACCTTC.

The chain joins TRBV7-2 to TRBJ2-2; tentatively, D is TRBD2 (6 bases). V lost 2 bases and J 5 bases, leaving 12 bases between the germline ends. The V gene's germline CDR1 is SGHTA and CDR2 FQGNSA. This CDR3 is built from 15 residues. CDR3 coding DNA: TGTGCCAGCAGCTTAAGGGGACTGGGAACCGGGGAGCTGTTTTTT. It is translated as CASSLRGLGTGELFF.

This rearrangement joins TRBV5-1 to TRBJ2-1, with TRBD1 matching 10 bases. J was trimmed by 6 bases and V by 4 bases; bases with no gene match: 10. Germline V lookup: CDR1 SGHRS, CDR2 YFSETQ. The CDR3 runs to 16 residues. In DNA form, the CDR3 reads TGCGCCAGCAGCCGACGAGGGACAGGGGATTTCAATGAGCAGTTCTTC. Protein product: CASSRRGTGDFNEQFF.

This sequence joins TRBV4-1 and TRBJ1-2; D is undetermined. This CDR3 has 15 residues. Germline CDR1 is MGHRA and CDR2 is YSYEKL. The V and J ends lost 3 bases and 8 bases respectively, with 19 bases between them. Here the CDR3 reads CASSHPAARTRGYTF. The CDR3 bases are TGCGCCAGCAGCCACCCAGCGGCCAGGACCCGGGGCTACACCTTC.

This chain uses TRBV5-1 with TRBJ2-3; the match to TRBD2 covers 9 bases. CDR3 length equals 16 residues. J gave up 4 bases and V 0 bases, and 6 bases lay outside the gene matches. Per the germline V gene, CDR1 is SGHRS and CDR2 is YFSETQ. The CDR3 region has the DNA TGCGCCAGCAGCTTGGAAGCGGGGGGCAACTCAGATACGCAGTATTTT. Its protein product is CASSLEAGGNSDTQYF.

The chain has TRBV11-2 and TRBJ2-2, with D uncertain. The germline CDR1 and CDR2 sequences are SGHAT and FQNNGV. The CDR3 is 15 amino acids. The V end was cut by 1 base, the J end by 4 bases, with 10 bases between. The CDR3 DNA sequence: TGTGCCAGCAGCTTAGTGGGCAGACGCACCGGGGAGCTGTTTTTT. Translated: CASSLVGRRTGELFF. Drawing the rest from reference TRBV11-2 and TRBJ2-2, the complete variable domain is EAGVAQSPRYKIIEKRQSVAFWCNPISGHATLYWYQQILGQGPKLLIQFQNNGVVDDSQLPKDRFSAERLKGVDSTLKIQPAKLEDSAVYLCASSLVGRRTGELFFGEGSRLTVL.

The chain is built from TRBV9 and TRBJ2-1; maybe TRBD2 (5 bases). The germline V gene has CDR1 SGDLS and CDR2 YYNGEE. There are 13 residues in the CDR3. Trimming left V 4 bases short and J 3 bases short, with 8 bases between. The CDR3 reads CASSPRGYNEQFF. The CDR3 bases are TGTGCCAGCAGCCCACGGGGCTACAATGAGCAGTTCTTC.

This clone appeared a single time. The chain links TRBV4-2 to TRBJ2-7; D gene ambiguous. The V end was cut by 1 base, the J end by 2 bases, with 3 bases between. From germline, CDR1 is LGHNA and CDR2 YNFKEQ. The CDR3 spans 12 residues. DNA for the CDR3: TGTGCCAGCAGCCAAGTTACCTACGAGCAGTACTTC. This codes for CASSQVTYEQYF.